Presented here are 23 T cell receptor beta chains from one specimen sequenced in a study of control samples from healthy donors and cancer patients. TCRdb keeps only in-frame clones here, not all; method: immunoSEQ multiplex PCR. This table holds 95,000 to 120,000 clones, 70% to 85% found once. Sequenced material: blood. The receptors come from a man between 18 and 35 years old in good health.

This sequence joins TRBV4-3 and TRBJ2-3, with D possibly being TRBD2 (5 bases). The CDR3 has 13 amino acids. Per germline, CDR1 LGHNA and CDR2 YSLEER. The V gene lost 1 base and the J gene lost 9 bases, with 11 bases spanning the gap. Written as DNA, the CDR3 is TGCGCCAGCAGCCAAGTCGAGGGTGGGACGCAGTATTTT. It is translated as CASSQVEGGTQYF.

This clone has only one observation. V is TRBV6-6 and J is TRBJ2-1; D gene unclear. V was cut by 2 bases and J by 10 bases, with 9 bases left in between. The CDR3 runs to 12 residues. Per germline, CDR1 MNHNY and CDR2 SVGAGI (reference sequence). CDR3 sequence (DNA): TGTGCCAGCAGTTACCGGCAGCTCGAGCAGTTCTTC. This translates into CASSYRQLEQFF.

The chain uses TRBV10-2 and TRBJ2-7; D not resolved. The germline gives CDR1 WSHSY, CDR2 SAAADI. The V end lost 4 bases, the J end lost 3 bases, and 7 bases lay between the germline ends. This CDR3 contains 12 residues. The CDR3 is CASSVYSYEQYF. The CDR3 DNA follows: TGCGCCAGCAGTGTATATAGCTACGAGCAGTACTTC.

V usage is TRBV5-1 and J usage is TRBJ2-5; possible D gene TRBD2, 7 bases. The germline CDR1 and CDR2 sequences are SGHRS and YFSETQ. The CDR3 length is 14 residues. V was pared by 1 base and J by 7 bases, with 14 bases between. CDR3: CASSLSGGARTQYF. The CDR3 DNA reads TGCGCCAGCAGCTTGTCTGGGGGGGCGAGGACCCAGTACTTC.

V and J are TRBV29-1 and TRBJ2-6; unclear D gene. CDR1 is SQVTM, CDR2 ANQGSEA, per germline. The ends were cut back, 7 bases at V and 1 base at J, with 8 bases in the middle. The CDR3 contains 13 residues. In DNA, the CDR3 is TGCAGCGCTGGGGTTTCTGGGGCCAACGTCCTGACTTTC. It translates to CSAGVSGANVLTF.

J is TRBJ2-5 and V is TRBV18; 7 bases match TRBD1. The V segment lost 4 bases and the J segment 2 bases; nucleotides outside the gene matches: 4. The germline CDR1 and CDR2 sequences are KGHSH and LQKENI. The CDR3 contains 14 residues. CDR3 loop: CASSQSQGQETQYF. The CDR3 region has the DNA TGTGCCAGCTCACAATCACAGGGGCAAGAGACCCAGTACTTC. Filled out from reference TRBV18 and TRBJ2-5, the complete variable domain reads NAGVMQNPRHLVRRRGQEARLRCSPMKGHSHVYWYRQLPEEGLKFMVYLQKENIIDESGMPKERFSAEFPKEGPSILRIQQVVRGDSAAYFCASSQSQGQETQYFGPGTRLLVL.

The CDR3 sequence: CASSLSWGDQPQHF. The CDR3 DNA reads TGCGCCAGCAGCTTGTCGTGGGGGGATCAGCCCCAGCATTTT. The chain has TRBV5-1 and TRBJ1-5; tentatively, D is TRBD1 (5 bases). CDR1 and CDR2 from the germline V gene are SGHRS and YFSETQ. Trimming left V 1 base short and J 5 bases short, with 10 bases between. The CDR3 is 14 amino acids. The entire variable domain, with the rest obtained from reference TRBV5-1 and TRBJ1-5, is as follows: KAGVTQTPRYLIKTRGQQVTLSCSPISGHRSVSWYQQTPGQGLQFLFEYFSETQRNKGNFPGRFSGRQFSNSRSEMNVSTLELGDSALYLCASSLSWGDQPQHFGDGTRLSIL.

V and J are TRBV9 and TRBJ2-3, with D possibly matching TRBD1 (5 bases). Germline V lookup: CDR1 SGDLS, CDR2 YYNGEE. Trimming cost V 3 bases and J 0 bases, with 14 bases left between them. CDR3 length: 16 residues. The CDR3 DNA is TGTGCCAGCAGCGCACCGACAGACGCGAGCACAGATACGCAGTATTTT. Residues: CASSAPTDASTDTQYF.

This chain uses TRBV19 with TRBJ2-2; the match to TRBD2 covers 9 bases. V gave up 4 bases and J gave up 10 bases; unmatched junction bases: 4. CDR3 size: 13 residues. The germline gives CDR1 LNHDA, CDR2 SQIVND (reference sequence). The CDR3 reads CASSSGRVVELFF. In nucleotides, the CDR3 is TGTGCCAGTAGTAGCGGGAGGGTAGTGGAGCTGTTTTTT.

Here the CDR3 DNA reads TGTGCCAGCAGGTCAGACAGGGTGACTGAAGCTTTCTTT. This encodes CASRSDRVTEAFF. This chain uses TRBV28 with TRBJ1-1, with TRBD1 matching 7 bases. Trimming took 6 bases from V and 5 from J; bases not matched to a gene: 6. Looked up from germline, CDR1 is MDHEN and CDR2 is SYDVKM. CDR3 length: 13 residues.

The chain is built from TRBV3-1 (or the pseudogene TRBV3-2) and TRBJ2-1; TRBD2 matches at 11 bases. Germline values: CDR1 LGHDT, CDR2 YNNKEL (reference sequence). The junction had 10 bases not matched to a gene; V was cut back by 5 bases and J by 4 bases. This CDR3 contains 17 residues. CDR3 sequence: CASSSHKLAGAYNEQFF. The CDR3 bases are TGTGCCAGCAGCTCCCATAAACTAGCGGGGGCTTACAATGAGCAGTTCTTC.

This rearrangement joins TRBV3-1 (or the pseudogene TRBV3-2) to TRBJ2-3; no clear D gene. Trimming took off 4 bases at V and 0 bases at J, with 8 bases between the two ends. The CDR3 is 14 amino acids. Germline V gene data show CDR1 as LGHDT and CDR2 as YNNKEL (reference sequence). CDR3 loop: CASSPLQSTDTQYF. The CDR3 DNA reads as TGTGCCAGCAGCCCGCTACAGAGCACAGATACGCAGTATTTT.

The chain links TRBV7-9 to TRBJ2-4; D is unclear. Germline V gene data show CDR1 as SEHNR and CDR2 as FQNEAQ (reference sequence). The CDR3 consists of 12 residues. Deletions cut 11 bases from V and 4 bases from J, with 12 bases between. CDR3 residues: CAVEGQKNIQYF. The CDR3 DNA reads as TGTGCCGTTGAAGGGCAGAAAAACATTCAGTACTTC.

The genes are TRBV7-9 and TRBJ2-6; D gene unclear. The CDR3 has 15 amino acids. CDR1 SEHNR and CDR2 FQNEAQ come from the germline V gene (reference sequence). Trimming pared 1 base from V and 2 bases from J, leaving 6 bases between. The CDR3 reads CASSLGVAGANVLTF. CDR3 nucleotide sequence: TGTGCCAGCAGCTTAGGAGTTGCTGGGGCCAACGTCCTGACTTTC.

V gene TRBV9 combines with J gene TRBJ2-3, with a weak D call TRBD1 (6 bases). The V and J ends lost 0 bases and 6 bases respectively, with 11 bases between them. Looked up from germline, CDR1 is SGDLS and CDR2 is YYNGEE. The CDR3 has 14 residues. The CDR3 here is CASSVGGPPDTQYF. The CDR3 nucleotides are TGTGCCAGCAGCGTAGGGGGGCCGCCGGATACGCAGTATTTT.

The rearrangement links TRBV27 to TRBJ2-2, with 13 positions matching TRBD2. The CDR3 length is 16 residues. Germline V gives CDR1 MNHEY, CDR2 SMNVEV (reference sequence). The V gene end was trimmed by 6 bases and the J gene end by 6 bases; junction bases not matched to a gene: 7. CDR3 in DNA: TGTGCCAGCAGGCTCACTAGCGGGGGGGCCCCCGGGGAGCTGTTTTTT. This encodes CASRLTSGGAPGELFF.

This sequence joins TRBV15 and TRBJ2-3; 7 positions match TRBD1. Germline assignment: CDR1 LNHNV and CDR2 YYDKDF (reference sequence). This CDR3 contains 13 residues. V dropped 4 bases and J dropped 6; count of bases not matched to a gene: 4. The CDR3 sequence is CATSKKQGDTQYF. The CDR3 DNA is TGTGCCACCAGCAAGAAACAGGGGGATACGCAGTATTTT.

In nucleotides, the CDR3 is TGTGCCGGGGGTCAGGGGATGAACGAGCAGTACTTC. Translating it yields CAGGQGMNEQYF. This chain uses TRBV10-3 with TRBJ2-7; a possible D gene is TRBD1 (6 bases). The CDR3 loop spans 12 amino acids. V dropped 11 bases and J dropped 5 bases, with 16 bases sitting between them. Germline CDR1 and CDR2: ENHRY and SYGVKD.

The CDR3 DNA follows: TGTGCCAGCAGCGGGACAGGGGGTAATTCACCCCTCCACTTT. Its translation is CASSGTGGNSPLHF. The J gene is TRBJ1-6, the V gene TRBV25-1, with TRBD1 identical over 11 bases. The CDR3 contains 14 residues. Germline V gene lookup returns CDR1 MGHDK and CDR2 SYGVNS. Trimming took 6 bases from V and 6 from J; bases not matched to a gene: 1.

CDR3 loop: CSVGGPFYTF. In nucleotides, the CDR3 is TGCAGCGTTGGGGGACCCTTCTACACCTTC. This chain connects TRBV29-1 to TRBJ1-2; D is perhaps TRBD1 (5 bases). CDR1 is SQVTM, CDR2 ANQGSEA, per germline. This CDR3 comprises 10 residues. The germline V and J ends were trimmed by 4 bases and 10 bases, with 10 bases remaining between them.

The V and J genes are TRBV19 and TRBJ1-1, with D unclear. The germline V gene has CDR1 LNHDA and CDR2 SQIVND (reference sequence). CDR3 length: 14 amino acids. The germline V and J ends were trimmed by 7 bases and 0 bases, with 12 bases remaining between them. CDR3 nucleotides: TGTGCCAGTAAGGGCGGAACCCTGAACACTGAAGCTTTCTTT. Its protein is CASKGGTLNTEAFF.

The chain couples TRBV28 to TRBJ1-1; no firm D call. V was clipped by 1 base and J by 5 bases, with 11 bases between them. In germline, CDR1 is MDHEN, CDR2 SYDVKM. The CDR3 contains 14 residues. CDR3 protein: CASSLYRLGTEAFF. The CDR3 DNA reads TGTGCCAGCAGTTTATATAGATTGGGTACTGAAGCTTTCTTT.

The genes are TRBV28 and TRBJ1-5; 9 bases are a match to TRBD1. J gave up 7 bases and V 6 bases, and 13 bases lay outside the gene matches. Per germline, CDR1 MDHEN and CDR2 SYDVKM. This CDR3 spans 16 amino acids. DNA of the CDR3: TGTGCCAGCAGGCTAACCGGGACAGGGACAGGGCAGCCCCAGCATTTT. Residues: CASRLTGTGTGQPQHF. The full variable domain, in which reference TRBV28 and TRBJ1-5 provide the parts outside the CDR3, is DVKVTQSSRYLVKRTGEKVFLECVQDMDHENMFWYRQDPGLGLRLIYFSYDVKMKEKGDIPEGYSVSREKKERFSLILESASTNQTSMYLCASRLTGTGTGQPQHFGDGTRLSIL.